This TCR beta chain was captured by sequencing in a study of early T cells in non-severe SARS-CoV-2 infection. Study observations and caveats: Matches to VDJdb favored anti-spike CD8 responses and missed private and CD4 specificities.

To note about this clonotype: Its target is not known.

The CDR3 loop spans 13 amino acids. V lost 2 bases and J lost 3, with 11 bases in between. Germline V CDR1 and CDR2: DFQATT, SNEGSKA (reference sequence). Each CDR3 protein is one row after TCRdb ran MiXCR on the 5' RACE reads. The sample lists tens of thousands of distinct CDR3 sequences; around 15% were seen once. The clonotype was recovered from an adult who was a healthcare worker with PCR-confirmed SARS-CoV-2 infection or an uninfected control (not recorded which). This specimen was whole blood, taken at baseline. The genes are TRBV20-1 and TRBJ2-7, with a possible D match to TRBD2 (6 bases). CDR3 sequence reads: CSARYVGLYEQYF. The CDR3 coding sequence is TGCAGTGCTAGATATGTGGGACTCTACGAGCAGTACTTC.